This T cell receptor beta chain comes out of a study of cytomegalovirus exposure and HLA in healthy donors. Study-wide results and limits: Accurate HLA-A and HLA-B prediction from TCR beta sequences was reported for most subjects. Analyzed later, association rates of TCRs varied across HLA loci, with DRB1 most and HLA-C fewest. What was likely a sequencing artifact was a cluster of highly shared sequence variants.

To note about this clone: Its antigen is as yet unknown.

CDR3 length: 15 residues. Germline CDR1 reads MDHEN; CDR2 reads SYDVKM. Trimming took off 6 bases at V and 7 bases at J, with 21 bases between the two ends. A multiplex PCR was run with 60 Vbeta primers and 13 Jbeta primers. In the original workflow: In a later analysis, of some 80 million unique beta chains, roughly 10 million appeared in at least two donors. TCRdb keeps only in-frame clones here, not all; method: immunoSEQ multiplex PCR. V, J and clone size derive from that table, while D and trimming were established from the DNA sequence. Its clone listing holds 190,000 or so clones. The V and J genes are TRBV28 and TRBJ1-2; possible D gene TRBD1, 5 bases. The clonotype comes from a boy younger than 18 in good health and CMV-seronegative. The sequenced sample was PBMCs. CDR3 sequence (DNA): TGTGCCAGCAGCTCTTTGCGGCAGGGTGTAGGTGGCTACACCTTC. This codes for CASSSLRQGVGGYTF.